Listed below are T cell receptor beta chains from one sample, sequenced in a study of control samples from healthy donors and cancer patients. Clones were read by immunoSEQ multiplex PCR, and TCRdb kept only the in-frame ones, dropping some. The table records around 100,000 clones, roughly 87% of them present only once. Sequencing used blood. The receptor set was obtained from a woman between 50 and 59 years old in good health. Each CDR3 is given with its conserved first and last residue.

CDR3aa	v_gene	j_gene
CASKDTSSPLHF	TRBV11-2	TRBJ1-6
CASSPDRGLQETQYF	TRBV5-6	TRBJ2-5
CASSLGRQIQETQYF	TRBV5-8	TRBJ2-5
CASSQGPDTRLETQYF	TRBV7-7	TRBJ2-5
CASSPLRAGGRSSTDTQYF	TRBV18	TRBJ2-3
CSVVRGGGGDTQYF	TRBV29-1	TRBJ2-3
CASSQNRAATNYGYTF	TRBV3-1/TRBV3-2	TRBJ1-2
CASSTRRTGERRNNEKLFF	TRBV6-2/TRBV6-3	TRBJ1-4
CAWSVGRVLNEQFF	TRBV30	TRBJ2-1
CASSELFSGELFF	TRBV3-1/TRBV3-2	TRBJ2-2
CASSGTGSPTDTQYF	TRBV7-3	TRBJ2-3
CASSQPSGPSNEQFF	TRBV3-1/TRBV3-2	TRBJ2-1
CASSLVGGNQPQHF	TRBV11-2	TRBJ1-5
CASSVVGQDGSYTF	TRBV9	TRBJ1-2